Listed below are T cell receptor beta chains from one sample, sequenced in a study of shared clonotypes between healthy human individuals. Here immunoSEQ multiplex PCR was the method, and the copy in TCRdb shows in-frame clones only, minus some. The table lists about 1.5 million clones, about 96% of them singletons. Sequencing used naive CD4+ T cells sorted from blood. The receptors shown here come from a young man in good health. CDR3s include the opening cysteine and the closing phenylalanine or tryptophan. Fields, in order: D gene, V gene, J gene, clone size, CDR3 protein, CDR3 DNA. The D gene is left open where the match is weak. Clone size is given for some rows only: seen once, a few or many times, or a class if the clone is expanded.

>TRBD2|TRBV4-1|TRBJ2-1|NA
CASSPGTSGGKLHNEQFF
TGCGCCAGCAGCCCAGGGACTAGCGGGGGCAAATTACACAATGAGCAGTTCTTC
>TRBD1|TRBV7-9|TRBJ2-6|NA
CASSLAQGASGANVLTF
TGTGCCAGCAGCTTAGCCCAGGGGGCTTCTGGGGCCAACGTCCTGACTTTC
>TRBD1|TRBV18|TRBJ1-2|NA
CASSPFATGQSYGYTF
TGTGCCAGCTCACCCTTCGCGACAGGGCAGAGCTATGGCTACACCTTC
>TRBD2|TRBV5-5|TRBJ2-7|once
CASSLNLGGRAHEQYF
TGTGCCAGCAGCTTGAACCTTGGCGGGAGGGCCCACGAGCAGTACTTC
>NA|TRBV27|TRBJ1-4|once
CASSLFPGEKLFF
TGTGCCAGCAGTTTATTTCCGGGGGAAAAACTGTTTTTT
>TRBD2|TRBV15|TRBJ2-7|NA
CATSRDVTSGPYEQYF
TGTGCCACCAGCAGAGATGTTACTAGCGGACCCTACGAGCAGTACTTC
>NA|TRBV10-3|TRBJ2-7|NA
CAITKSGDYEQYF
TGTGCCATCACAAAATCAGGGGATTACGAGCAGTACTTC
>NA|TRBV10-2|TRBJ1-4|NA
CASSDDHYEKLFF
TGCGCCAGCAGTGACGACCACTATGAAAAACTGTTTTTT
>NA|TRBV27|TRBJ2-1|NA
CATMERSSYNEQFF
TGTGCCACCATGGAGAGGAGCTCCTACAATGAGCAGTTCTTC
>NA|TRBV28|TRBJ2-7|NA
CASSFAGKSYEQYF
TGTGCCAGCAGTTTTGCAGGGAAGTCCTACGAGCAGTACTTC
>TRBD2|TRBV9|TRBJ2-7|once
CASSVDSGRSEQYF
TGTGCCAGCAGCGTAGATAGCGGGAGATCCGAGCAGTACTTC
>TRBD1|TRBV28|TRBJ2-7|NA
CASSFSGQGGYEQYF
TGTGCCAGCAGTTTTTCGGGACAGGGGGGCTACGAGCAGTACTTC
>TRBD1|TRBV9|TRBJ2-4|NA
CASSEQGVWAKNIQYF
TGTGCCAGCAGCGAACAGGGGGTTTGGGCCAAAAACATTCAGTACTTC
>NA|TRBV29-1|TRBJ2-5|NA
CSVGTPETQYF
TGCAGCGTCGGGACTCCAGAGACCCAGTACTTC
>NA|TRBV5-4|TRBJ2-5|NA
CASSPKGGGHQETQYF
TGTGCCAGCAGCCCGAAGGGGGGGGGACACCAAGAGACCCAGTACTTC
>NA|TRBV6-1|TRBJ1-1|NA
CASSAAVRSLLRDTEAFF
TGTGCCAGCAGTGCCGCGGTTCGCAGCCTTCTCCGCGACACTGAAGCTTTCTTT
>TRBD1|TRBV7-2|TRBJ1-2|NA
CASSLGSSAGGRYGYTF
TGTGCCAGCAGCTTAGGCTCTTCGGCAGGGGGTCGGTATGGCTACACCTTC
>NA|TRBV7-2|TRBJ1-5|NA
CASSLAMGFGPQHF
TGTGCCAGCAGCTTAGCTATGGGGTTTGGGCCCCAGCATTTT
>TRBD2|TRBV16|TRBJ2-1|once
CASSPLAGLYNEQFF
TGTGCCAGCAGCCCTCTAGCGGGACTATACAATGAGCAGTTCTTC
>TRBD1|TRBV25-1|TRBJ2-1|NA
CASRRHEGQAYNEQFF
TGTGCCAGCCGACGCCATGAGGGACAGGCCTACAATGAGCAGTTCTTC
>TRBD1|TRBV5-1|TRBJ2-2|once
CASGLGTVYTGELFF
TGCGCCAGCGGCTTGGGGACAGTGTACACCGGGGAGCTGTTTTTT
>TRBD1|TRBV9|TRBJ2-7|NA
CASSVGLGGLLEQYF
TGTGCCAGCAGCGTAGGGTTAGGGGGCCTTTTGGAGCAGTACTTC
>NA|TRBV28|TRBJ2-5|NA
CASSRRGSETQYF
TGTGCCAGCAGTCGGAGGGGGTCGGAGACCCAGTACTTC
>NA|TRBV7-3|TRBJ1-2|NA
CASSPRAGYGYTF
TGTGCCAGCAGCCCTAGGGCGGGCTATGGCTACACCTTC
>NA|TRBV6-5|TRBJ1-1|NA
CASHLSRAEAFF
TGTGCCAGCCATTTGTCGAGGGCTGAAGCTTTCTTT
>NA|TRBV7-2|TRBJ2-5|once
CASSSYPAKDRLQETQYF
TGTGCCAGCAGCTCTTATCCAGCCAAAGACAGATTACAAGAGACCCAGTACTTC
>NA|TRBV10-3|TRBJ2-7|NA
CAITPDGYEQYF
TGTGCCATCACCCCTGACGGCTACGAGCAGTACTTC
>NA|TRBV4-1|TRBJ1-3|NA
CASSQIPGNTIYF
TGCGCCAGCAGCCAGATTCCTGGAAACACCATATATTTT
>TRBD1|TRBV27|TRBJ2-2|NA
CASSSYRGGELFF
TGTGCCAGCAGTAGCTACAGGGGCGGGGAGCTGTTTTTT
>TRBD2|TRBV7-7|TRBJ2-1|NA
CASSLYGLAGGANEQFF
TGTGCCAGCAGCTTATACGGACTAGCGGGAGGAGCCAATGAGCAGTTCTTC
>NA|TRBV18|TRBJ2-3|once
CASSPPSRSTDTQYF
TGTGCCAGCTCACCACCCAGCCGGAGCACAGATACGCAGTATTTT
>NA|TRBV6-6|TRBJ1-1|NA
CASSYLGGRNTEAFF
TGTGCCAGCAGTTACCTAGGGGGAAGGAACACTGAAGCTTTCTTT
>TRBD1|TRBV5-4|TRBJ2-7|NA
CASSHTGAYEQYF
TGTGCCAGCAGCCATACAGGGGCCTACGAGCAGTACTTC
>NA|TRBV28|TRBJ2-3|NA
CASSFSQAIPSWDTQYF
TGTGCCAGCAGTTTTTCCCAGGCCATCCCCTCATGGGATACGCAGTATTTT
>NA|TRBV19|TRBJ1-1|once
CASSLFQRRVNTEAFF
TGTGCCAGTAGCCTCTTCCAAAGGCGGGTGAACACTGAAGCTTTCTTT
>TRBD2|TRBV5-4|TRBJ2-7|NA
CASSLSGREGYEQYF
TGTGCCAGCAGCTTGAGCGGGAGAGAAGGGTACGAGCAGTACTTC
>TRBD1|TRBV2|TRBJ1-3|NA
CASRTTGAAGNTIYF
TGTGCCAGCAGAACGACAGGGGCGGCTGGAAACACCATATATTTT
>TRBD1|TRBV15|TRBJ2-7|once
CATSRDYRTGQNSYHEQYF
TGTGCCACCAGCAGAGATTATCGGACAGGGCAAAATAGTTACCACGAGCAGTACTTC
>NA|TRBV18|TRBJ1-4|NA
CASSRLSGALINEKLFF
TGTGCCAGCTCCCGTCTTTCAGGGGCGCTGATAAATGAAAAACTGTTTTTT
>TRBD2|TRBV7-9|TRBJ2-1|NA
CASSSGGLAGVYDEQFF
TGTGCCAGCAGCTCGGGGGGACTAGCGGGAGTATATGATGAGCAGTTCTTC
>TRBD1|TRBV19|TRBJ1-5|NA
CASSQGAGGNQPQHF
TGTGCCAGTAGCCAGGGGGCAGGTGGCAATCAGCCCCAGCATTTT
>NA|TRBV15|TRBJ2-1|NA
CATSRGPPDEQFF
TGTGCCACCAGCAGAGGCCCCCCGGATGAGCAGTTCTTC
>NA|TRBV19|TRBJ2-2|NA
CASSTRLGTSNTGELFF
TGTGCCAGTAGTACCAGGTTGGGGACAAGCAACACCGGGGAGCTGTTTTTT
>TRBD2|TRBV7-2|TRBJ2-7|NA
CASSLGGGKAYEQYF
TGTGCCAGCAGCTTAGGGGGAGGGAAAGCCTACGAGCAGTACTTC
>TRBD2|TRBV9|TRBJ2-3|NA
CASSTGLAGGPGTQYF
TGTGCCAGCAGCACGGGACTAGCGGGAGGGCCGGGTACGCAGTATTTT
>TRBD2|TRBV7-3|TRBJ2-7|NA
CASSLTAGGYEQYF
TGTGCCAGCAGCTTAACGGCGGGAGGATACGAGCAGTACTTC
>NA|TRBV27|TRBJ2-5|NA
CASRPTGAETQYF
TGTGCCAGCAGACCCACGGGGGCGGAGACCCAGTACTTC
>NA|TRBV5-4|TRBJ2-2|NA
CASSLEERPGTGELFF
TGTGCCAGCAGCTTGGAGGAGCGCCCGGGCACCGGGGAGCTGTTTTTT
>TRBD1|TRBV19|TRBJ2-7|NA
CASSSGGWQYF
TGTGCCAGTTCTTCAGGGGGCTGGCAGTACTTC
>NA|TRBV5-1|TRBJ2-3|NA
CASSLGGNIDTQYF
TGCGCCAGCAGCTTAGGGGGGAATATAGATACGCAGTATTTT
>TRBD1|TRBV4-1|TRBJ1-1|NA
CASSLSQGVSNTEAFF
TGCGCCAGCAGCCTATCTCAGGGGGTCTCGAACACTGAAGCTTTCTTT
>TRBD2|TRBV11-2|TRBJ2-1|NA
CASSPGAGGSYNEQFF
TGTGCCAGCAGCCCCGGAGCGGGAGGGTCCTACAATGAGCAGTTCTTC
>NA|TRBV5-5|TRBJ2-3|NA
CASSLWLAGPDTQYF
TGTGCCAGCAGCTTGTGGCTAGCCGGGCCAGATACGCAGTATTTT
>NA|TRBV5-1|TRBJ2-1|NA
CASSLKGDGEQFF
TGCGCCAGCAGCTTGAAGGGAGATGGTGAGCAGTTCTTC